Each of the 19 T cell receptor delta chains below was sequenced from the same sample in a study of γδ T cells in repeated Plasmodium falciparum infection. TCRdb re-processed the multiplex PCR reads using CATT. The sample lists tens of thousands of delta-chain clones; 1.4% were seen once. Flow sorting of PBMC yielded separate Vgamma9/Vdelta2+ and Vdelta2-negative gammadelta T cell populations for bulk repertoire analysis. The sample taken for sequencing was gamma-delta T cells from blood. These receptors originate from a pool of human donors (malaria-infected and uninfected, not separated).

The sample holds many counts of this clone. The CDR3 is CALGGPFLRGLIF. Written as DNA, the CDR3 is TGTGCTCTTGGGGGACCCTTCCTACGAGGCCTCATCTTT. This chain connects TRDV1 to TRDJ1, with 9 bases matching TRDD2. J was trimmed by 11 bases and V by 4 bases; bases with no gene match: 8. Germline assignment: CDR1 TSWWSYY and CDR2 QGS. CDR3 size: 13 residues.

About this clone: The TCRdb record carries a much larger clone's protein, which differs from this DNA's translation at residue 4; a read error is the likely cause, and the protein listed here is the DNA translation. The J gene is TRDJ1, the V gene TRDV2, with 7 bases aligning to TRDD3. TCRdb records no J gene; here it was assigned by comparing the DNA to germline. The V segment lost 5 bases and the J segment 3 bases; nucleotides outside the gene matches: 8. The CDR3 has 14 amino acids. The germline V gene has CDR1 GEAIGNYY and CDR2 EKD. The CDR3 nucleotides read TGTGCCTGTGCTTACTGGGGTCTCGCCGATAAACTCATCTTT. Translating it yields CACAYWGLADKLIF.

Points on this clone: A far larger clone is just one base off, so this is likely a read error. Other nucleotide sequences in the sample specify the same CDR3. V gene TRDV2 was called; the J gene was not; TRDD3 reflects the table's D call only, with no check against the DNA. Germline CDR1 GEAIGNYY, CDR2 EKD. The CDR3 runs to 13 residues. The CDR3 DNA follows: TGTGCCTGTGACGGTTGGGGAACCGATAAGCTCATCTTT. This codes for CACDGWGTDKLIF.

This clone was detected a few times. The TCRdb protein comes from a much larger clone and disagrees with this DNA's translation at residue 3, likely due to a read error; the protein given here is derived from the DNA. This rearrangement joins TRDV2 to TRDJ3, with TRDD3 matching over 10 bases. No J gene is reported in TCRdb; it was inferred here by comparing the DNA with germline. Germline V gene lookup returns CDR1 GEAIGNYY and CDR2 EKD. This CDR3 region has 21 residues. This CDR3 reads CAYDKLMGDTKTNWDTRQMFF. The CDR3 coding sequence is TGTGCCTATGACAAGTTGATGGGGGATACCAAAACGAACTGGGACACCCGACAGATGTTTTTC.

Concerning this clone itself: A read error is possible here, since a much larger clone lies one base away. V and J are TRDV1 and TRDJ1; 9 nucleotides match TRDD3. TCRdb leaves out the J gene; it was filled in here by matching the DNA to germline. This CDR3 is 25 amino acids long. Germline CDR1 and CDR2: TSWWSYY and QGS. The DNA of the CDR3 is TGTGCCCTTGGGGAACTAGTAGTGACCTCCTCCCGACTGGGGGAAGAGTTGTTTTTCGGCGGTAAACTCATCTTT. It yields the protein CALGELVVTSSRLGEELFFGGKLIF.

This clone was picked up a small number of times. A read error is the likely source, as a far larger clone sits one nucleotide away. The identical CDR3 is also encoded by other nucleotide sequences in the sample. The rearrangement links TRDV1 to TRDJ1, with 10 bases lining up with TRDD3. Germline CDR1 TSWWSYY, CDR2 QGS. CDR3 length: 21 residues. The CDR3 spells CALGELVFASWGIKWTDKLIF. CDR3 sequence (DNA): TGTGCTCTTGGGGAACTAGTATTCGCCTCCTGGGGGATAAAGTGGACCGATAAACTCATCTTC.

A word on this clone: The mismatch at residue 15 between this DNA's translation and the TCRdb protein of a much larger clone likely reflects a read error; the protein shown is translated from the DNA. The rearrangement joins TRDV1 to TRDJ1; perhaps TRDD2 as D (5 bases). Per germline, CDR1 TSWWSYY and CDR2 QGS. The CDR3 runs to 17 residues. The CDR3 nucleotides are TGTGCTCTTGGGGGACTCTACTTCCCCGGTATCACCGATAAACCCATCTTT. Translated, it gives CALGGLYFPGITDKPIF.

About this clone itself: With a far larger clone one base away, a read error is the likely cause. The identical CDR3 is also encoded by other nucleotide sequences in the sample. The DNA for the CDR3 is TGTGCTCTTGGGGAACTTAGGCGTGGCCCTACGCCTTGGTGGGGGATACACACCGACAAACTCATCTTT. Protein product: CALGELRRGPTPWWGIHTDKLIF. The J gene is TRDJ1, the V gene TRDV1; TRDD3 agrees at 10 bases. TCRdb gives no J gene; it was assigned here by matching the DNA to germline. Germline V gene lookup returns CDR1 TSWWSYY and CDR2 QGS. The CDR3 length is 23 residues.

Details on this clone: The amino acid sequence in TCRdb belongs to a much larger clone and departs from this DNA's translation at residue 3, likely a sequencing read error; the sequence shown is translated from the DNA. This chain links TRDV1 with TRDJ1; TRDD3 matches at 12 bases. The CDR3 has 17 amino acids. Germline assignment: CDR1 TSWWSYY and CDR2 QGS. The CDR3 reads CAPGEEGLLGDTIRLIF. For the CDR3, the DNA is TGTGCTCCTGGGGAAGAGGGTCTACTGGGGGATACCATAAGACTCATCTTT.

With regard to this clone: A far larger clone lies a single base away; this is likely a read error. Different DNA sequences within this sample yield the same CDR3. V and J are TRDV3 and TRDJ1; 8 bases map to TRDD2. In the absence of a J gene in TCRdb, the DNA was matched to germline to assign it here. J was trimmed by 0 bases and V by 0 bases; bases with no gene match: 39. Germline CDR1 is TVYSNPD and CDR2 is GDNSRS (reference sequence). The CDR3 totals 26 residues. The CDR3 protein is CAFSSVHTSYTRRVDIPRYDTDKLIF. The CDR3 DNA sequence: TGTGCCTTTAGCTCCGTTCATACTTCCTACACACGGAGGGTGGACATACCCAGATATGACACCGATAAACTCATCTTT.

In its sample, this clone was seen many times. TCRdb shows a much larger clone's protein in place of this DNA's translation, and the two differ at residue 9, likely through a read error; the protein shown is translated from the DNA. The chain combines TRDV2 with TRDJ1; TRDD3 aligns across 7 bases. Per germline, CDR1 GEAIGNYY and CDR2 EKD. The CDR3 covers 17 residues. V shed 2 bases and J 1 base; nucleotides not matched to a gene: 12. Written as DNA, the CDR3 is TGTGCCTGTGACAGCCTACTGGGGAATACGGGCACCGATAAACTCATCTTT. Translating it yields CACDSLLGNTGTDKLIF.

This clone was counted a few times. It is likely a read error: a sequence one base away is far more abundant. The same CDR3 can be traced to other DNA sequences in this sample. V gene TRDV2 combines with J gene TRDJ1, with 8 bases lining up with TRDD3. The J gene, left out of TCRdb, was set here by checking the DNA against germline. The CDR3 loop spans 20 amino acids. Looked up from germline, CDR1 is GEAIGNYY and CDR2 is EKD. With V trimmed by 2 bases and J by 2 bases, 21 bases remained unmatched. The DNA of the CDR3 is TGTGCCTGTGACAAACTAGGCGGCGGACTAGGGGATACCCCTACCGATAAACTCATCTTT. Encoded protein: CACDKLGGGLGDTPTDKLIF.

This clone was seen only a few times. TCRdb attributes to this sequence the protein of a much larger clone, which differs from the DNA translation at residue 11; a read error is likely, and the protein displayed is translated from the DNA. This chain joins TRDV2 and TRDJ1; D may be TRDD2 (7 bases). Here the J gene was assigned by germline matching of the DNA, as TCRdb has none. In germline, CDR1 is GEAIGNYY, CDR2 EKD. V was clipped by 5 bases and J by 0 bases, with 30 bases between them. CDR3 size: 20 residues. The CDR3 is CACGHSYVLGGTSYTDKLIF. The CDR3 coding sequence is TGTGCCTGTGGACATTCCTACGTGTTGGGGGGTACCAGTTACACCGATAAACTCATCTTT.

This clone was observed a handful of times. This likely came from a read error, as a far larger clone is one base away. At the DNA level, this CDR3 is encoded by other sequences in the same sample as well. The chain is built from TRDV1 and TRDJ1, with TRDD2 identical over 9 bases. The J gene is not listed in TCRdb, so it was assigned here from a DNA match to germline. The germline V gene has CDR1 TSWWSYY and CDR2 QGS. This CDR3 contains 21 residues. CDR3 DNA: TGTGCCCTTGGGGATCACCTTCCTACGGGGGTCCCACTGAGGGACACCGATAAACTCATCTTT. Encoded protein: CALGDHLPTGVPLRDTDKLIF.

This clone was detected ten times or more. The V gene is TRDV1, the J gene TRDJ1, with a possible D match to TRDD3 (6 bases). TCRdb leaves out the J gene; it was filled in here by matching the DNA to germline. The V and J ends lost 8 bases and 0 bases respectively, with 13 bases between them. Germline-derived CDR1 and CDR2 are TSWWSYY and QGS. This CDR3 is 14 amino acids long. The chain's CDR3 is CALSLGVHTDKLIF. Here the CDR3 DNA reads TGTGCTCTTTCTTTGGGGGTCCACACCGATAAACTCATCTTT.

In this sample, this clone turned up many times. The J gene is TRDJ1, the V gene TRDV1; 13 positions match TRDD3. Germline CDR1 reads TSWWSYY; CDR2 reads QGS. V lost 2 bases to trimming and J lost 0 bases; unmatched junction nucleotides: 27. CDR3 length equals 25 residues. The CDR3 bases are TGTGCTCTTGGGGAATTTCCCTCTTATTATACTGGGGGATACGCTCCTGTTGTCTACACCGATAAACTCATCTTT. Protein: CALGEFPSYYTGGYAPVVYTDKLIF.

This clone was recorded at least ten times. This sequence joins TRDV1 and TRDJ1; possibly TRDD3 for D (6 bases). Germline V gene sequence: CDR1 TSWWSYY, CDR2 QGS. The CDR3 runs 16 residues. The V and J ends lost 7 bases and 3 bases respectively, with 21 bases between them. CDR3 nucleotide sequence: TGTGCTCTTGTGGGGGCGGACGAGTGGGGACCCGATAAACTCATCTTT. It specifies CALVGADEWGPDKLIF.

This clone showed up just a few times. This may come from a read error, since a much larger clone is one base off. The chain employs TRDV1 and TRDJ1; D remains ambiguous. TCRdb gives no J gene; it was assigned here by matching the DNA to germline. Trimming shortened V by 7 bases and J by 7 bases, and 34 bases separated the two germline ends. Germline V gene data show CDR1 as TSWWSYY and CDR2 as QGS. There are 19 residues in the CDR3. The CDR3 coding sequence is TGTGCTCTTGCGTCAGCACTCCGCCTCGGGGCCCCTCCTGCGGGTAAACTCATCTTT. Translating gives CALASALRLGAPPAGKLIF.

Note on this clone: A far larger clone is only one base removed, so a read error is likely. The same CDR3 is also encoded by other DNA sequences in this sample. This sequence joins TRDV1 and TRDJ1; 8 bases line up with TRDD3. In the absence of a J gene in TCRdb, the DNA was matched to germline to assign it here. The germline V gene encodes CDR1 TSWWSYY and CDR2 QGS. This CDR3 contains 14 residues. Losses at the gene ends were 9 bases for V and 8 bases for J; bases not matched to a gene: 14. The CDR3: CALGIRPPGSKLIF. As DNA, the CDR3 is TGTGCTCTCGGGATACGCCCCCCCGGCTCCAAACTCATCTTT.